The next 22 T cell receptor beta chains were all read from a single sample in a study of follicular helper T cells after annual influenza vaccination. TCRdb's copy holds only in-frame clones and misses some; the assay was immunoSEQ multiplex PCR. This sample has about 11,000 clones, with about 80% found just once. Time point described: 2014-2015 season, pre-vaccination. The sequences come from CXCR5- memory CD4+ T cells sorted from blood, collected on the day of influenza vaccination. Every receptor here comes from an adult who received the influenza vaccine.

The chain employs TRBV27 and TRBJ1-6; tentative D call: TRBD1 (5 bases). Trimming removed 5 bases at V and 6 bases at J, with 14 bases between. Germline CDR1 MNHEY, CDR2 SMNVEV (reference sequence). The CDR3 spans 15 residues. CDR3 sequence: CASSTGETSNSPLHF. DNA for the CDR3: TGTGCCAGCAGTACGGGGGAGACCTCTAATTCACCCCTCCACTTT.

The gene calls are TRBV10-3 and TRBJ1-5, with D hard to call. The CDR3 contains 13 residues. Germline V gene data show CDR1 as ENHRY and CDR2 as SYGVKD. V was trimmed by 3 bases and J by 0 bases, leaving 3 bases between them. The CDR3 here is CAISENSNQPQHF. CDR3 DNA: TGTGCCATCAGTGAAAATAGCAATCAGCCCCAGCATTTT.

The chain recombines TRBV29-1 with TRBJ1-2, with 7 bases lining up with TRBD1. Germline loops: CDR1 SQVTM, CDR2 ANQGSEA. Trimming removed 5 bases from V and 1 base from J; junction bases left unmatched: 4. This CDR3 has 13 amino acids. The CDR3: CSVLGQRNYGYTF. DNA of the CDR3: TGCAGCGTTTTGGGACAGCGTAACTATGGCTACACCTTC.

This clone was seen only once. V usage is TRBV9 and J usage is TRBJ1-6; D gene unclear. Germline-derived CDR1 and CDR2 are SGDLS and YYNGEE. The CDR3 has 13 residues. V lost 3 bases, J lost 13 bases, and 14 bases lay in between. CDR3 nucleotide sequence: TGTGCCAGCAGCGCCGGGAAGGATGTTCCCCTCCACTTT. It encodes CASSAGKDVPLHF.

The chain couples TRBV11-2 to TRBJ2-7; no clear D gene. V was cut by 4 bases and J by 3 bases, with 16 bases left in between. From germline, CDR1 is SGHAT and CDR2 FQNNGV. The CDR3 loop spans 15 amino acids. The chain's CDR3 is CASSSSGLGYYEQYF. Written as DNA, the CDR3 is TGTGCCAGCAGCTCTAGTGGGCTAGGGTACTACGAGCAGTACTTC.

V gene TRBV15 combines with J gene TRBJ2-7; D possibly matches TRBD1 or TRBD2 (5 bases each). Between the trimmed V and J ends, which lost 0 bases and 9 bases, there was a span of 24 bases. Germline lookup yields CDR1 LNHNV and CDR2 YYDKDF (reference sequence). This CDR3 has 17 residues. The CDR3 DNA is TGTGCCACCAGCAGAGATGCCGCCGGGACGGAGCTACGACGGCAGTACTTC. Protein: CATSRDAAGTELRRQYF. Combining the CDR3 with reference TRBV15 and TRBJ2-7 gives the whole variable domain DAMVIQNPRYQVTQFGKPVTLSCSQTLNHNVMYWYQQKSSQAPKLLFHYYDKDFNNEADTPDNFQSRRPNTSFCFLDIRSPGLGDTAMYLCATSRDAAGTELRRQYFGPGTRLTVT.

The chain has TRBV7-9 and TRBJ2-1; D remains ambiguous. This CDR3 has 14 amino acids. CDR1 and CDR2 (germline): SEHNR, FQNEAQ (reference sequence). V was cut by 4 bases and J by 0 bases, with 7 bases left in between. CDR3 DNA: TGTGCCAGCAGCTCAGAAGTCTCCTACAATGAGCAGTTCTTC. Encoded protein: CASSSEVSYNEQFF.

This clone has a handful of counts. The chain is built from TRBV5-1 and TRBJ1-2, with no clear D. V was cut by 0 bases and J by 6 bases, with 15 bases left in between. The CDR3 is 15 residues long. Germline CDR1 is SGHRS and CDR2 is YFSETQ. CDR3 in amino acids: CASSLGGIGLHGYTF. The CDR3 nucleotides are TGCGCCAGCAGCTTGGGCGGGATAGGCCTTCATGGCTACACCTTC.

The chain employs TRBV2 and TRBJ1-5; 7 bases agree with TRBD1. The CDR3 has 13 residues. Per germline, CDR1 SNHLY and CDR2 FYNNEI. Losses at the gene ends were 2 bases for V and 7 bases for J; bases not matched to a gene: 2. In DNA form, the CDR3 reads TGTGCCAGCAGTGAAACAGGGGCCCAGCCCCAGCATTTT. Translated, it gives CASSETGAQPQHF. Using reference TRBV2 and TRBJ1-5 for the parts outside the CDR3, the full variable domain is EPEVTQTPSHQVTQMGQEVILRCVPISNHLYFYWYRQILGQKVEFLVSFYNNEISEKSEIFDDQFSVERPDGSNFTLKIRSTKLEDSAMYFCASSETGAQPQHFGDGTRLSIL.

The CDR3 loop is CASTFLGGGINEQYF. CDR3 nucleotide sequence: TGTGCCAGCACCTTCCTAGGAGGGGGGATCAACGAGCAGTACTTC. V gene TRBV6-1 combines with J gene TRBJ2-7; D assignment may be TRBD1 or TRBD2 (6 bases each). The CDR3 consists of 15 residues. Germline CDR1 is MNHNS and CDR2 is SASEGT. Trimming left V 7 bases short and J 5 bases short, with 21 bases between.

The chain carries TRBV18 and TRBJ2-1; D might be TRBD1 (5 bases). The V end lost 1 base, the J end lost 6 bases, and 10 bases lay between the germline ends. The CDR3 is 14 amino acids. Germline CDR1 is KGHSH and CDR2 is LQKENI. The chain's CDR3 is CASSPQGQVNEQFF. In DNA, the CDR3 is TGTGCCAGCTCACCACAGGGGCAAGTCAATGAGCAGTTCTTC.

This clone has more than one count but fewer than ten. The rearrangement uses TRBV4-3 and TRBJ1-2; perhaps TRBD1 as D (6 bases). The CDR3 totals 16 residues. With 3 bases removed from V and 3 bases from J, the gap between germline ends came to 17 bases. Germline V gives CDR1 LGHNA, CDR2 YSLEER. The CDR3 loop is CASSQTGEQGHYGYTF. CDR3 DNA: TGCGCCAGCAGCCAGACCGGGGAACAGGGCCACTATGGCTACACCTTC.

The V call is TRBV5-1, the J call TRBJ2-7; D call uncertain. The germline V gene encodes CDR1 SGHRS and CDR2 YFSETQ. Trimming removed 2 bases at V and 0 bases at J, with 6 bases between. The CDR3 is made up of 13 amino acids. The CDR3 region is CASSFGGSYEQYF. The DNA for the CDR3 is TGCGCCAGCAGCTTTGGCGGCTCCTACGAGCAGTACTTC.

The V and J genes are TRBV30 and TRBJ1-2; 7 positions match TRBD1. V lost 3 bases to trimming and J lost 3 bases; unmatched junction nucleotides: 10. The CDR3 extends over 15 amino acids. Germline V gene sequence: CDR1 GTSNPN, CDR2 SVGIG (reference sequence). This CDR3 is CAWSHSQGGYYGYTF. The CDR3 bases are TGTGCCTGGAGCCATAGCCAGGGGGGGTACTATGGCTACACCTTC.

The genes are TRBV9 and TRBJ2-7; perhaps TRBD2 as D (5 bases). V lost 3 bases and J 4 bases, leaving 5 bases between the germline ends. Germline CDR1 reads SGDLS; CDR2 reads YYNGEE. The CDR3 extends over 11 amino acids. CDR3 sequence (DNA): TGTGCCAGCAGCGCGGGATACGAGCAGTACTTC. This translates into CASSAGYEQYF.

The chain links TRBV28 to TRBJ1-2; the D gene is possibly TRBD1 (6 bases). CDR1 MDHEN and CDR2 SYDVKM come from the germline V gene. The germline V and J ends were trimmed by 2 bases and 6 bases, with 10 bases remaining between them. This CDR3 is 13 amino acids long. In DNA form, the CDR3 reads TGTGCCAGCAGTTTAATGAGGGGGAATGGCTACACCTTC. This codes for CASSLMRGNGYTF.

The rearrangement links TRBV5-1 to TRBJ2-1; no definite D call. Trimming took 0 bases from V and 0 from J, leaving 7 bases between them. This CDR3 has 15 amino acids. Germline CDR1 SGHRS, CDR2 YFSETQ. CDR3 sequence (DNA): TGCGCCAGCAGCTTGGCACTGAGCTCCTACAATGAGCAGTTCTTC. Translation gives CASSLALSSYNEQFF. The whole variable domain, filled in from reference TRBV5-1 and TRBJ2-1, reads KAGVTQTPRYLIKTRGQQVTLSCSPISGHRSVSWYQQTPGQGLQFLFEYFSETQRNKGNFPGRFSGRQFSNSRSEMNVSTLELGDSALYLCASSLALSSYNEQFFGPGTRLTVL.

The CDR3 DNA reads TGTGCCAGCAGCCGTGGCGGAGCGAACACCGGGGAGCTGTTTTTT. Its translation: CASSRGGANTGELFF. J is TRBJ2-2 and V is TRBV5-4, with unresolved D. V dropped 4 bases and J dropped 0 bases, with 10 bases sitting between them. Germline CDR1 and CDR2: SGHNT and YYREEE (reference sequence). CDR3 length equals 15 residues.

The chain links TRBV19 to TRBJ2-5; D remains ambiguous. The CDR3 length is 13 residues. The V and J ends lost 5 bases and 1 base respectively, with 8 bases between them. Germline V gene sequence: CDR1 LNHDA, CDR2 SQIVND (reference sequence). CDR3 nucleotide sequence: TGTGCCAGTAGTTCCGGCAGCCAAGAGACCCAGTACTTC. It codes for CASSSGSQETQYF. Drawing the rest from reference TRBV19 and TRBJ2-5, the complete variable domain is DGGITQSPKYLFRKEGQNVTLSCEQNLNHDAMYWYRQDPGQGLRLIYYSQIVNDFQKGDIAEGYSVSREKKESFPLTVTSAQKNPTAFYLCASSSGSQETQYFGPGTRLLVL.

The rearrangement uses TRBV11-2 and TRBJ2-1; 11 bases agree with TRBD2. Germline V gives CDR1 SGHAT, CDR2 FQNNGV. J was trimmed by 8 bases and V by 6 bases; bases with no gene match: 6. The CDR3 runs to 14 residues. The CDR3 loop is CASSRTSGWDEQFF. The CDR3 nucleotides read TGTGCCAGCAGTCGGACTAGCGGGTGGGATGAGCAGTTCTTC.

This chain joins TRBV28 and TRBJ1-2; the D gene is possibly TRBD1 (6 bases). Trimming cost V 5 bases and J 7 bases, with 17 bases left between them. The CDR3 extends over 14 amino acids. Looked up from germline, CDR1 is MDHEN and CDR2 is SYDVKM. The chain's CDR3 is CASSPTAGAFGYTF. DNA of the CDR3: TGTGCCAGCAGTCCCACTGCGGGGGCGTTTGGCTACACCTTC.

The chain recombines TRBV6-1 with TRBJ1-2; tentatively, D is TRBD1 (6 bases). CDR1 is MNHNS and CDR2 is SASEGT in the germline V gene. CDR3 length: 14 residues. V lost 7 bases to trimming and J lost 4 bases, with 16 bases between them. CDR3 residues: CASKRGASGYGYTF. The CDR3 nucleotides are TGTGCCAGCAAGAGGGGGGCTAGTGGCTATGGCTACACCTTC.